Each of the 22 T cell receptor beta chains below was sequenced from the same sample in a study of blood T cell repertoires in COVID-19. Produced via immunoSEQ multiplex PCR; TCRdb's table is partial and in-frame only. The repertoire holds about 150,000 clones, with almost 85% as singletons. Sequenced sample: PBMCs or T cells enriched from blood (not recorded which). The origin of the receptors is a woman aged 50 to 60 with acute COVID-19.

This clone was seen only once. The V gene is TRBV7-6, the J gene TRBJ2-3; 7 positions match TRBD2. Unmatched junction bases numbered 14, after V lost 1 base and J lost 4 bases. The CDR3 runs to 18 residues. The germline V gene encodes CDR1 SGHVS and CDR2 FNYEAQ. CDR3 amino acids: CASSLGTGLGSLSDTQYF. The CDR3 nucleotides are TGTGCCAGCAGCTTAGGAACAGGACTAGGCTCCTTATCAGATACGCAGTATTTT.

This clone was seen just once. This clone may be a read error of a much larger clone one base away. The chain combines TRBV3-1 (or the pseudogene TRBV3-2) with TRBJ1-4; no definite D call. The V gene's germline CDR1 is LGHDT and CDR2 YNNKEL (reference sequence). Trimming took off 0 bases at V and 2 bases at J, with 10 bases between the two ends. This CDR3 region has 16 residues. CDR3 nucleotide sequence: TGTGCCAGCAGCCAAGATTTGTGGCTTACTAATGAAAAACTGTTTTTT. Encoded protein: CASSQDLWLTNEKLFF.

V is TRBV15 and J is TRBJ1-6; unclear D gene. Germline-derived CDR1 and CDR2 are LNHNV and YYDKDF (reference sequence). The CDR3 spans 16 residues. V was clipped by 0 bases and J by 5 bases, with 11 bases between them. The CDR3 sequence is CATSREGSYNNSPLHF. CDR3 coding DNA: TGTGCCACCAGCAGAGAGGGCAGCTATAATAATTCACCCCTCCACTTT.

The chain employs TRBV27 and TRBJ2-1, with 10 nucleotides matching TRBD2. In germline, CDR1 is MNHEY, CDR2 SMNVEV (reference sequence). V lost 2 bases to trimming and J lost 10 bases; unmatched junction nucleotides: 8. This CDR3 spans 15 amino acids. The CDR3 reads CASSLNGLAGDEQFF. For the CDR3, the DNA is TGTGCCAGCAGTTTAAACGGGCTAGCGGGAGACGAGCAGTTCTTC.

V usage is TRBV3-1 (or the pseudogene TRBV3-2) and J usage is TRBJ1-5, with TRBD1 matching over 12 bases. Germline V gene sequence: CDR1 LGHDT, CDR2 YNNKEL (reference sequence). This CDR3 region has 18 residues. With V trimmed by 3 bases and J by 11 bases, 17 bases remained unmatched. This CDR3 reads CASSQGPGTGGLVTAQHF. CDR3 bases: TGTGCCAGCAGCCAGGGTCCCGGGACAGGGGGCCTGGTCACGGCCCAGCATTTT.

This sequence joins TRBV20-1 and TRBJ2-3; D remains ambiguous. CDR1 is DFQATT and CDR2 is SNEGSKA in the germline V gene (reference sequence). V lost 3 bases and J 2 bases, leaving 3 bases between the germline ends. The CDR3 runs 11 residues. CDR3 sequence: CSASSTDTQYF. In nucleotides, the CDR3 is TGCAGTGCTAGCTCCACAGATACGCAGTATTTT.

V usage is TRBV2 and J usage is TRBJ1-6, with 9 positions matching TRBD1. The CDR3 runs to 14 residues. J was trimmed by 10 bases and V by 6 bases; bases with no gene match: 7. Germline V CDR1 and CDR2: SNHLY, FYNNEI. The CDR3 loop reads CASRGQGRSSPLHF. CDR3 DNA: TGTGCCAGCAGAGGACAGGGGCGGAGCTCACCCCTCCACTTT.

This rearrangement joins TRBV21-1 to TRBJ2-1; the table's D call, TRBD2, has no DNA check behind it. TRBV21-1 is labeled a pseudogene. CDR3 size: 16 residues. The CDR3 protein is CASSKVFFRLAEEQFF. CDR3 sequence (DNA): TGTGCCAGCAGCAAAGTCTTTTTTCGGCTAGCGGAAGAGCAGTTCTTC.

This clone was seen just once. This chain connects TRBV7-3 to TRBJ2-3; 9 bases map to TRBD2. The CDR3 runs 14 residues. J lost 10 bases, V lost 5 bases, and 10 bases had no gene match. The germline CDR1 and CDR2 sequences are SGHTA and FQGTGA. The CDR3 loop reads CASSETRLAGAQYF. The CDR3 DNA sequence: TGTGCCAGCAGCGAAACAAGATTAGCGGGGGCGCAGTATTTT.

CDR3 coding DNA: TGTGCCAGCAGATCCCGACTACAGGGACTATTTGACTATGGCTACACCTTC. Its translation: CASRSRLQGLFDYGYTF. This chain uses TRBV2 with TRBJ1-2, with a tentative D call TRBD1 (6 bases). Deletions cut 6 bases from V and 3 bases from J, with 23 bases between. The length of the CDR3 is 17 residues. Germline-derived CDR1 and CDR2 are SNHLY and FYNNEI. Together with reference TRBV2 and TRBJ1-2, the CDR3 gives the full variable domain: EPEVTQTPSHQVTQMGQEVILRCVPISNHLYFYWYRQILGQKVEFLVSFYNNEISEKSEIFDDQFSVERPDGSNFTLKIRSTKLEDSAMYFCASRSRLQGLFDYGYTFGSGTRLTVV.

J is TRBJ1-6 and V is TRBV3-1 (or the pseudogene TRBV3-2); D gene unclear. V was clipped by 3 bases and J by 7 bases, with 13 bases between them. The CDR3 length is 15 residues. Germline CDR1 LGHDT, CDR2 YNNKEL (reference sequence). Here the CDR3 reads CASSQGRRPNSPLHF. As DNA, the CDR3 is TGTGCCAGCAGCCAGGGCCGCCGTCCGAATTCACCCCTCCACTTT.

The J gene is TRBJ1-1, the V gene TRBV4-1, with D perhaps TRBD1 (6 bases). This CDR3 is built from 15 residues. Germline-derived CDR1 and CDR2 are MGHRA and YSYEKL. V was cut by 6 bases and J by 1 base, with 15 bases left in between. CDR3 protein: CASRIPDSWNTEAFF. The CDR3 DNA reads TGCGCCAGCAGAATCCCGGACAGTTGGAACACTGAAGCTTTCTTT.

Only a few counts were recorded for this clone. The CDR3: CASSSQGNTGELFF. DNA for the CDR3: TGTGCCAGTTCATCACAGGGGAACACCGGGGAGCTGTTTTTT. V usage is TRBV19 and J usage is TRBJ2-2; perhaps TRBD1 as D (6 bases). V was pared by 8 bases and J by 1 base, with 11 bases between. CDR1 and CDR2 (germline): LNHDA, SQIVND (reference sequence). The CDR3 totals 14 residues.

The rearrangement links TRBV6-6 to TRBJ2-3, with 7 bases matching TRBD1. Trimming at V came to 5 bases and at J to 11 bases, leaving 7 bases not matched to a gene. The CDR3 is 12 residues long. Germline assignment: CDR1 MNHNY and CDR2 SVGAGI (reference sequence). The chain's CDR3 is CASSPGDSRQYF. DNA of the CDR3: TGTGCCAGCAGTCCAGGGGACAGTAGGCAGTATTTT.

This chain connects TRBV15 to TRBJ1-1, with TRBD1 matching over 7 bases. CDR3 length: 18 amino acids. Germline V gene sequence: CDR1 LNHNV, CDR2 YYDKDF (reference sequence). V gave up 0 bases and J gave up 4 bases; unmatched junction bases: 14. DNA for the CDR3: TGTGCCACCAGCAGAGACACCGGGACAGCCCCCTCGGGCACTGAAGCTTTCTTT. This encodes CATSRDTGTAPSGTEAFF. Filled out from reference TRBV15 and TRBJ1-1, the complete variable domain reads DAMVIQNPRYQVTQFGKPVTLSCSQTLNHNVMYWYQQKSSQAPKLLFHYYDKDFNNEADTPDNFQSRRPNTSFCFLDIRSPGLGDTAMYLCATSRDTGTAPSGTEAFFGQGTRLTVV.

The V and J genes are TRBV14 and TRBJ2-1; D ambiguous. Germline V lookup: CDR1 SGHDN, CDR2 FVKESK. The CDR3 has 13 amino acids. The germline V and J ends were trimmed by 1 base and 4 bases, with 5 bases remaining between them. The CDR3 nucleotides are TGTGCCAGCAGCCAAGGTCTTTACAATGAGCAGTTCTTC. Its translation is CASSQGLYNEQFF. Using reference TRBV14 and TRBJ2-1 for the parts outside the CDR3, the full variable domain is EAGVTQFPSHSVIEKGQTVTLRCDPISGHDNLYWYRRVMGKEIKFLLHFVKESKQDESGMPNNRFLAERTGGTYSTLKVQPAELEDSGVYFCASSQGLYNEQFFGPGTRLTVL.

This sequence joins TRBV5-1 and TRBJ2-2, with 8 bases aligning to TRBD2. With 1 base clipped from V and 7 bases from J, the junction kept 9 bases outside the gene matches. The CDR3 has 16 amino acids. CDR1 and CDR2 from the germline V gene are SGHRS and YFSETQ. In nucleotides, the CDR3 is TGCGCCAGCAGCTTGATGGTAGCGGGACTTGGCGGGGAGCTGTTTTTT. This translates into CASSLMVAGLGGELFF.

The genes are TRBV6-2 or TRBV6-3 and TRBJ1-1; 10 nucleotides agree with TRBD1. The CDR3 is made up of 19 amino acids. Germline CDR1 MNHEY, CDR2 SVGEGT. J lost 4 bases, V lost 0 bases, and 14 bases had no gene match. The CDR3 is CASSYSRDRGPLGFTEAFF. As DNA, the CDR3 is TGTGCCAGCAGTTACTCACGGGACAGGGGTCCCCTAGGATTCACTGAAGCTTTCTTT.

The chain couples TRBV27 to TRBJ2-3, with TRBD1 matching over 7 bases. This CDR3 contains 16 residues. The V gene's germline CDR1 is MNHEY and CDR2 SMNVEV (reference sequence). V trimming: 3 bases; J trimming: 4 bases; junction bases outside the gene matches: 10. In DNA form, the CDR3 reads TGTGCCAGCAGTTTGTTAGGGGGCGCGGGCGCAGATACGCAGTATTTT. It translates to CASSLLGGAGADTQYF.

This sequence joins TRBV18 and TRBJ2-3; a possible D gene is TRBD2 (6 bases). The CDR3 is 19 residues long. V was cut by 3 bases and J by 0 bases, with 22 bases left in between. Germline V gene sequence: CDR1 KGHSH, CDR2 LQKENI. CDR3 nucleotide sequence: TGTGCCAGCTCACCCCTTAGCCCGAGACGCGGGGAAAGCACAGATACGCAGTATTTT. Translating gives CASSPLSPRRGESTDTQYF.

This chain connects TRBV2 to TRBJ1-3; 10 bases fit TRBD1. The CDR3 spans 16 residues. V gave up 1 base and J gave up 0 bases; unmatched junction bases: 0. Germline CDR1 and CDR2: SNHLY and FYNNEI. CDR3 protein: CASSEGTGGSGNTIYF. The CDR3 DNA reads TGTGCCAGCAGTGAAGGGACAGGGGGCTCTGGAAACACCATATATTTT.

In DNA, the CDR3 is TGTGCCACCAGCAGTGGGACAGGGAACACTGAAGCTTTCTTT. Protein product: CATSSGTGNTEAFF. The chain couples TRBV15 to TRBJ1-1; 8 bases are a match to TRBD1. The CDR3 runs to 14 residues. Germline CDR1 LNHNV, CDR2 YYDKDF (reference sequence). The J segment lost 1 base and the V segment lost 3 bases, leaving 1 base of the junction unmatched.